The TCR beta chain described here comes from a study of T-cell memory formation after mild COVID-19. This CDR3 region has 16 residues. The germline V gene has CDR1 KGHSY and CDR2 FQNENV. Unmatched junction bases numbered 10, after V lost 3 bases and J lost 7 bases. TCRdb processed the 5' RACE reads anew with MiXCR; each CDR3 protein has one entry. This sample yields 65,000 to 95,000 distinct CDR3 sequences, of which around 13% are seen a single time; less than 45% belongs to the top ten. This TCR came from a man aged 18 to 29 who had mild COVID-19 (a few samples of this study predate the infection). Cell type and time point are not known. The J gene is TRBJ1-2, the V gene TRBV16, with 11 bases fitting TRBD1. The material sequenced was PBMCs or a T cell subset sorted from them (not recorded which). CDR3 sequence reads: CASSQTGTGGSGGYTF. Written as DNA, the CDR3 is TGTGCCAGCAGCCAGACCGGGACAGGGGGTTCTGGTGGCTACACCTTC.